This entry concerns a single TCR beta chain. Its antigen has not been determined. Base qualities are not recorded, but no much larger clone differs from it by a single base. This entry is derived from a study of immune evolution from preneoplasia to lung adenocarcinoma (TCRdb year 2021). In terms of the full investigation: HLA loss of heterozygosity was observed in approximately 7%, 15% and 30% of AIS, MIA and ADC lesions, respectively, and was not observed in any AAH lesions. The study used immune gene expression, TCR sequencing and multiplex immunofluorescence to profile the immune contexture of lung adenocarcinoma precursors and invasive adenocarcinoma. Resected precursor lesions (AAH, AIS, MIA) and invasive adenocarcinomas were each compared against paired morphologically normal lung tissue. The sample size was set by how many specimens were available, not by a prior power calculation. The immune data were combined with whole exome sequencing and methylation data from the same cohort of nodules. The overall cohort comprised 45 to 55 patients with pulmonary nodules who underwent surgical resection. A total of about 51 patients contributed TCR sequencing data. It was reported in the study that approximately 99 samples were used for TCR sequencing. POLYSOLVER was used to infer class I HLA alleles from exome data, and LOHHLA was used to detect allele-specific HLA loss. General findings and caveats noted by the study authors: Normal lung showed the highest clonality, whereas later-stage lesions appeared to have higher T cell density and diversity but lower clonality. The findings reflected association rather than direct causation, and larger cohorts with long-term follow-up and longitudinal biopsies were considered necessary. KRAS-mutant nodules showed the highest T cell clonality compared with EGFR-mutant or double wild-type lesions. Because all patients came from Japan and China, whether the findings apply to Western populations was uncertain. Top T cell clone frequencies were highest in normal lung and appeared to decrease progressively from AAH through AIS, MIA and invasive adenocarcinoma.

Reading the germline V gene gives CDR1 SGHNT and CDR2 YENEEA. V is pared back by 2 bases and J by 5 bases, with 16 bases lying between the germline termini. From the cysteine up to the phenylalanine, the CDR3 has a length of 15 residues. The only DNA kept is the CDR3, 45 bases in frame from the first base. TCR beta CDR3 regions were sequenced from DNA using the immunoSEQ hsTCRbeta Kit. Under the source paper's analysis protocol: TCR sequencing data were analysed with the ImmunoSEQ Analyzer. T cell clonality was defined as 1 minus Pielou's evenness computed on productive rearrangements. To measure T cell diversity, the inverse Simpson index was applied to productive templates. T cell density was expressed as TCR beta template counts normalized to usable DNA, with usable DNA estimated by amplifying and sequencing housekeeping genes. Two-sided Kruskal-Wallis tests were used to compare TCR metrics between histologic stages. Drawn from immuneACCESS, this table holds only the in-frame rearrangements with V and J called that TCRdb kept. Clones are partly lost; checked studies trace under half to an unresolved V gene and leave the rest unexplained. V and J calls plus clone size are reproduced from that table; the DNA served to infer D and trimming. This sample has roughly 40,000 clones in its table, and around 85% of those were observed once. The ten top clones hold about 4.3% of the sample.

Patients underwent resection in Japan or China between about 2014 and 2017. Two lung cancer pathologists independently confirmed the histologic diagnosis of each case on H&E slides. Macro-dissection after pathologic assessment enriched premalignant or tumor cells for nucleic acid extraction. FFPE tissue was used for DNA isolation with the AllPrep DNA/RNA FFPE Kit. The rearrangement combines TRBV11-3 with TRBJ2-7; matching of 6 bases hints at TRBD1 as the D gene. The clonotype originates from a person aged 55 to 70 with lung adenocarcinoma. Sample: FFPE invasive lung adenocarcinoma tissue. According to the study, the label for this sample's cell subset or site signals: frankly invasive lung adenocarcinoma (ADC). CDR3 loop: CASSLRPGDRDEQYF. The DNA is as follows: TGTGCCAGCAGCTTAAGGCCAGGGGATCGAGACGAGCAGTACTTC.